This T cell receptor (beta chain) was recovered during a study of blood T cell repertoires in COVID-19. Study overall: Specimens from acute and convalescent COVID-19 originated in the United States, Italy and Spain. PBMCs, B-cell-depleted T cells, or T cells were the source of the cDNA or gDNA that made up the material.

Original analysis: Reference gene primer amplification yielded estimated nucleated cell counts. Sequenced by immunoSEQ multiplex PCR; TCRdb stores in-frame clones only, minus some. Clone size and V and J calls were adopted from that table, with D and trimming inferred from the DNA. The profile shows 35,000 to 45,000 clones, roughly 87% of them singletons. From germline, CDR1 is SGDLS and CDR2 YYNGEE. With 4 bases removed from V and 7 bases from J, the gap between germline ends came to 14 bases. The CDR3 is 13 residues long. This TCR came from a man aged 55 to 70 with acute or convalescent COVID-19. The chain recombines TRBV9 with TRBJ1-1; D gene ambiguous. The sequencing sample was made of peripheral blood. The CDR3 reads CASSPRQAGEAFF. CDR3 DNA sequence: TGTGCCAGCAGCCCCCGTCAGGCCGGTGAAGCTTTCTTT.